The sequence of this T cell receptor (beta chain) was determined in a study of blood T cell repertoires in COVID-19. Study background: Sites in the United States, Italy and Spain provided acute and convalescent COVID-19 samples.

The repertoire was sequenced with immunoSEQ multiplex PCR; TCRdb's copy has only in-frame clones and lacks some. The repertoire holds 250,000 or so clones, with 87% as singletons. Participants' reported clinical history set cohort assignment. The specimen was PBMCs or T cells enriched from blood (not recorded which). The receptor was isolated from a young woman with acute COVID-19.

CDR3 sequence (DNA): TGTGCCATCAGAGACAGGGGGCAAGCAGATACGCAGTATTTT. The encoded protein is CAIRDRGQADTQYF. V is TRBV10-3 and J is TRBJ2-3, with 10 bases fitting TRBD1. CDR3 size: 14 residues. Trimming removed 6 bases from V and 4 bases from J; junction bases left unmatched: 4. Germline V CDR1 and CDR2: ENHRY, SYGVKD.